The sequence of this TCR beta chain was determined in a study of early T cells in non-severe SARS-CoV-2 infection. Overall study context: The chains were unpaired, and the sequenced material was bulk RNA from unsorted whole blood.

Study results and caveats: VDJdb-based matching was biased toward anti-spike CD8 responses and missed private and CD4 specificities.

Individual cDNA molecules each received unique molecular identifiers attached to them. TCRdb analysed the 5' RACE reads with MiXCR anew, one entry per CDR3 protein. The sample carries 30,000 to 35,000 distinct CDR3 sequences, over 6.5% recorded once. This clonotype came up many times. What it binds is unknown. Germline V gives CDR1 DFQATT, CDR2 SNEGSKA (reference sequence). The CDR3 length is 12 residues. The ends were cut back, 4 bases at V and 7 bases at J, with 13 bases in the middle. This clonotype originated in an adult who was a healthcare worker with PCR-confirmed SARS-CoV-2 infection or an uninfected control (not recorded which). The J gene is TRBJ2-5, the V gene TRBV20-1; weak D call: TRBD2 (5 bases). The sample comprised whole blood. The CDR3 loop is CSAMTVEGTQYF. The CDR3 nucleotides read TGCAGTGCTATGACGGTCGAGGGGACCCAGTACTTC.